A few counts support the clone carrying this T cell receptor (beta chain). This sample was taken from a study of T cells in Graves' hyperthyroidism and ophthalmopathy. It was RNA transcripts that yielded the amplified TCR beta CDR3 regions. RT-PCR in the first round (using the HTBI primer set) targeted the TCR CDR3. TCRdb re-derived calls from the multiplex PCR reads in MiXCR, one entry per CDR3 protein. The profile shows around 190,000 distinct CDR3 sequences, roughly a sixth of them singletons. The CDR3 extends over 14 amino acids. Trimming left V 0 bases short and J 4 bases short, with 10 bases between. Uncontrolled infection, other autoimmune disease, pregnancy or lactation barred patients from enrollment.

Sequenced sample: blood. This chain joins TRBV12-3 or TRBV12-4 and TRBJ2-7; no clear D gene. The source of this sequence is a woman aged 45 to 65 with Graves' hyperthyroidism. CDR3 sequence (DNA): TGTGCCAGCAGTTTAGCGGCTCCATATTACGAGCAGTACTTC. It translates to CASSLAAPYYEQYF.